The 7 T cell receptor beta chains reported below all come from one sample, sequenced in a study of CD8 T cells in ankylosing spondylitis. TCRdb re-called the 5' RACE reads through MiXCR, storing one row per CDR3 protein. This table holds around 250,000 distinct CDR3 sequences, approximately 11% found once. Source material: blood, either unsorted or a sorted T cell fraction (not recorded which). The receptor source for this set is a male donor with ankylosing spondylitis or in good health (not recorded which).

This clonotype is a singleton in its sample. The rearrangement joins TRBV6-5 to TRBJ1-2; 7 bases match TRBD1. This CDR3 has 14 residues. J gave up 6 bases and V 0 bases, and 4 bases lay outside the gene matches. CDR1 MNHEY and CDR2 SVGAGI come from the germline V gene. Written as DNA, the CDR3 is TGTGCCAGCAGTTACTCGTCGACAGGGAATGGCTACACCTTC. Encoded protein: CASSYSSTGNGYTF.

Only one count was recorded for this clonotype. The rearrangement joins TRBV6-5 to TRBJ1-6; the D is unclear. The ends were cut back, 1 base at V and 0 bases at J, with 4 bases in the middle. This CDR3 region has 15 residues. CDR1 MNHEY and CDR2 SVGAGI come from the germline V gene. CDR3 in amino acids: CASSYWSSYNSPLHF. Here the CDR3 DNA reads TGTGCCAGCAGTTACTGGAGCTCCTATAATTCACCCCTCCACTTT.

The chain joins TRBV5-1 to TRBJ2-1; a weak D match, TRBD2 (6 bases). V dropped 0 bases and J dropped 8 bases, with 21 bases sitting between them. Germline V gene lookup returns CDR1 SGHRS and CDR2 YFSETQ. This CDR3 is 17 amino acids long. Here the CDR3 reads CASSLGAGINRGDEQFF. As DNA, the CDR3 is TGCGCCAGCAGCTTGGGGGCGGGGATTAATCGGGGCGATGAGCAGTTCTTC. The full variable domain, its missing parts supplied by reference TRBV5-1 and TRBJ2-1, is KAGVTQTPRYLIKTRGQQVTLSCSPISGHRSVSWYQQTPGQGLQFLFEYFSETQRNKGNFPGRFSGRQFSNSRSEMNVSTLELGDSALYLCASSLGAGINRGDEQFFGPGTRLTVL.

This clonotype was seen repeatedly, ten times or more. The chain joins TRBV12-3 or TRBV12-4 to TRBJ2-7, with 8 bases matching TRBD2. With V trimmed by 5 bases and J by 6 bases, 12 bases remained unmatched. The CDR3 spans 15 residues. CDR3 protein: CASSTAGTRRLEQYF. CDR3 nucleotides: TGTGCCAGCAGTACTGCCGGGACTAGAAGGCTCGAGCAGTACTTC.

This clonotype was seen a few times. J is TRBJ2-7 and V is TRBV11-2; 8 bases map to TRBD1. CDR3 length: 13 residues. V dropped 8 bases and J dropped 4; count of bases not matched to a gene: 7. Germline CDR1 is SGHAT and CDR2 is FQNNGV. CDR3: CASLRTGKYEQYF. The CDR3 DNA follows: TGTGCCAGCCTGAGGACAGGGAAGTACGAGCAGTACTTC. The full variable domain, rest sourced from reference TRBV11-2 and TRBJ2-7, is EAGVAQSPRYKIIEKRQSVAFWCNPISGHATLYWYQQILGQGPKLLIQFQNNGVVDDSQLPKDRFSAERLKGVDSTLKIQPAKLEDSAVYLCASLRTGKYEQYFGPGTRLTVT.

This clonotype was seen a handful of times. This chain links TRBV6-1 with TRBJ2-7, with D maybe TRBD2 (6 bases). The CDR3 contains 14 residues. Trimming took off 4 bases at V and 3 bases at J, with 13 bases between the two ends. Germline V gene sequence: CDR1 MNHNS, CDR2 SASEGT. CDR3 nucleotide sequence: TGTGCCAGCAGTGGGGGGGACGGAAGCTACGAGCAGTACTTC. It specifies CASSGGDGSYEQYF.

This clonotype came up a few times. A much larger clone is a single base away; this may be a read error. V usage is TRBV6-1 and J usage is TRBJ2-7; D is tentatively TRBD1 or TRBD2 (6 bases each). Trimming took 6 bases from V and 3 from J, leaving 12 bases between them. The CDR3 runs 13 residues. Germline V gene sequence: CDR1 MNHNS, CDR2 SASEGT. The CDR3 spells CASRGGGGYEQYF. CDR3 DNA sequence: TGTGCCAGCAGAGGGGGAGGAGGCTACGAGCAGTACTTC.